This T cell receptor (beta chain) was sequenced in a study of human T cells and chemical hapten exposure. Time point: pre-sensitization, week 0. Noted treatment: therapeutic diphenylcyclopropenone sensitization with weekly scalp DPC. Trimming took 5 bases from V and 4 from J; bases not matched to a gene: 11. The CDR3 consists of 19 residues. Per germline, CDR1 SGHAT and CDR2 FQDESV (reference sequence). MiXCR, applied by TCRdb to the RACE reads, yields one record per CDR3 protein. The profile covers about 260,000 distinct CDR3 sequences, with 7.5% to 10% appearing a single time and under 2.5% taken by the ten largest.

Sequencing was performed on whole blood, taken in connection with sensitization to the hapten diphenylcyclopropenone (DPC). This chain joins TRBV11-1 and TRBJ2-1, with TRBD2 matching over 16 bases. The TCR originated in a woman aged 40 to 49 with alopecia areata. Some clones in this sample may be carry-over from other donors' samples. CDR3 in amino acids: CASSLIGTSGRGLYNEQFF. In DNA, the CDR3 is TGTGCCAGCAGCCTAATCGGGACTAGCGGGAGGGGATTATACAATGAGCAGTTCTTC. Full variable domain (rest looked up from reference TRBV11-1 and TRBJ2-1): EAEVAQSPRYKITEKSQAVAFWCDPISGHATLYWYRQILGQGPELLVQFQDESVVDDSQLPKDRFSAERLKGVDSTLKIQPAELGDSAMYLCASSLIGTSGRGLYNEQFFGPGTRLTVL.